One sample yielded the 29 T cell receptor beta chains listed below, sequenced in a study of blood T cell repertoires in COVID-19. Here immunoSEQ multiplex PCR was the method, and the copy in TCRdb shows in-frame clones only, minus some. The profile shows about 94,000 clones, approximately 80% of them singletons. Material: peripheral blood. The receptors were sampled from a human donor in a cohort sampled during active COVID-19.

CDR3 DNA: TGTGCCAGCAGTTTAAGGACAGAAGGAACTGAAGCTTTCTTT. This sequence encodes CASSLRTEGTEAFF. This chain uses TRBV28 with TRBJ1-1; D is possibly TRBD1 (6 bases). The germline gives CDR1 MDHEN, CDR2 SYDVKM. V lost 2 bases to trimming and J lost 5 bases, with 12 bases between them. The CDR3 covers 14 residues.

The chain joins TRBV28 to TRBJ1-4; no clear D gene. The germline gives CDR1 MDHEN, CDR2 SYDVKM. CDR3 length: 12 amino acids. V lost 8 bases and J 4 bases, leaving 8 bases between the germline ends. The chain's CDR3 is CASAGSNEKLFF. The DNA for the CDR3 is TGTGCCAGCGCAGGTAGTAATGAAAAACTGTTTTTT.

V gene TRBV28 combines with J gene TRBJ1-2; D might be TRBD1 (5 bases). The germline gives CDR1 MDHEN, CDR2 SYDVKM. This CDR3 comprises 14 residues. The V end was cut by 4 bases, the J end by 3 bases, with 12 bases between. The CDR3 protein is CASSSIDSYYGYTF. The CDR3 nucleotides are TGTGCCAGCAGTTCTATCGACAGCTACTATGGCTACACCTTC.

J is TRBJ2-7 and V is TRBV9; a weak D match, TRBD1 (9 bases). V lost 2 bases and J lost 2, with 23 bases in between. CDR1 and CDR2 from the germline V gene are SGDLS and YYNGEE. The CDR3 sequence is 18 residues long. The CDR3 nucleotides are TGTGCCAGCAGCGTTGGGGATAGCGGGACAGGGATCCCCTACGAGCAGTACTTC. It translates to CASSVGDSGTGIPYEQYF.

This clone was observed a single time. Here the CDR3 reads CASTGRSTDTQYF. The CDR3 coding sequence is TGTGCCAGTACCGGGAGGAGTACAGATACGCAGTATTTT. The J gene is TRBJ2-3, the V gene TRBV19; 7 bases map to TRBD2. This CDR3 spans 13 amino acids. V was clipped by 7 bases and J by 3 bases; unmatched bases: 4. Germline CDR1 reads LNHDA; CDR2 reads SQIVND (reference sequence).

This clone was detected only a few times. CDR3 nucleotide sequence: TGTGCCAGCAGGGGCCGCTACGAGCAGTACTTC. This sequence encodes CASRGRYEQYF. The chain recombines TRBV28 with TRBJ2-7, with D unresolved. The CDR3 is 11 residues long. Per the germline V gene, CDR1 is MDHEN and CDR2 is SYDVKM. V was cut by 6 bases and J by 3 bases, with 6 bases left in between.

The rearrangement uses TRBV18 and TRBJ2-7; D is possibly TRBD1 (5 bases). The CDR3 spans 13 residues. V was pared by 6 bases and J by 5 bases, with 14 bases between. Germline V gene sequence: CDR1 KGHSH, CDR2 LQKENI. The CDR3 DNA follows: TGTGCCAGCTCCTCCAACTGGGGCAACGAGCAGTACTTC. Its translation is CASSSNWGNEQYF.

The chain is built from TRBV11-2 and TRBJ2-7, with D unresolved. The germline V gene has CDR1 SGHAT and CDR2 FQNNGV. V was clipped by 5 bases and J by 3 bases, with 5 bases between them. The CDR3 is made up of 11 amino acids. This chain's CDR3 is CASSGLYEQYF. The CDR3, as DNA: TGTGCCAGCAGCGGCCTCTACGAGCAGTACTTC.

The gene calls are TRBV18 and TRBJ2-7; tentatively, D is TRBD1 (5 bases). Trimming pared 3 bases from V and 0 bases from J, leaving 18 bases between. The CDR3 has 17 amino acids. CDR1 KGHSH and CDR2 LQKENI come from the germline V gene. This CDR3 reads CASSPTLGVESSYEQYF. CDR3 sequence (DNA): TGTGCCAGCTCACCGACCCTAGGGGTAGAAAGCTCCTACGAGCAGTACTTC.

V and J are TRBV28 and TRBJ2-7; TRBD2 matches at 13 bases. The V and J ends lost 5 bases and 8 bases, in that order; junction bases with no gene match: 9. Germline V gene sequence: CDR1 MDHEN, CDR2 SYDVKM. This CDR3 region has 15 residues. In nucleotides, the CDR3 is TGTGCCAGCAGTCTGAGGACTAGCGGGAGAACGAAGCAGTACTTC. This gives the protein CASSLRTSGRTKQYF.

V and J are TRBV29-1 and TRBJ1-1; D unresolved. This CDR3 has 13 residues. CDR1 and CDR2 (germline): SQVTM, ANQGSEA. V lost 1 base and J lost 0, with 6 bases in between. Here the CDR3 reads CSVEGRVNTEAFF. CDR3 nucleotides: TGCAGCGTTGAAGGTCGTGTGAACACTGAAGCTTTCTTT.

The rearrangement uses TRBV27 and TRBJ2-7, with 8 bases identical to TRBD1. Germline CDR1 reads MNHEY; CDR2 reads SMNVEV (reference sequence). The CDR3 has 14 residues. J was trimmed by 3 bases and V by 4 bases; bases with no gene match: 5. The CDR3: CASSSGQGIYEQYF. Written as DNA, the CDR3 is TGTGCCAGCAGTTCCGGACAGGGAATCTACGAGCAGTACTTC.

In this sample, this clone turned up a few times. The V call is TRBV7-9, the J call TRBJ2-7; D is perhaps TRBD1 (8 bases). Trimming left V 5 bases short and J 0 bases short, with 14 bases between. Germline CDR1 and CDR2: SEHNR and FQNEAQ (reference sequence). CDR3 length: 15 residues. Here the CDR3 reads CASSQGASGSYEQYF. CDR3 DNA: TGTGCCAGCAGCCAGGGGGCTAGCGGCTCCTACGAGCAGTACTTC.

This chain links TRBV10-1 with TRBJ1-2; D unclear. V was clipped by 6 bases and J by 5 bases, with 13 bases between them. The CDR3 has 13 residues. Per germline, CDR1 WNHNN and CDR2 SYGVQD (reference sequence). CDR3 amino acids: CASSPSTDYGYTF. In DNA form, the CDR3 reads TGCGCCAGCAGCCCCTCGACTGATTATGGCTACACCTTC.

This rearrangement joins TRBV6-5 to TRBJ2-5; D call uncertain. Germline assignment: CDR1 MNHEY and CDR2 SVGAGI. V lost 2 bases to trimming and J lost 4 bases, with 14 bases between them. The CDR3 consists of 15 residues. CDR3: CASSYSLQLAETQYF. Here the CDR3 DNA reads TGTGCCAGCAGTTACAGTTTGCAGTTGGCAGAGACCCAGTACTTC.

The chain links TRBV7-9 to TRBJ1-1; 7 nucleotides line up with TRBD1. From germline, CDR1 is SEHNR and CDR2 FQNEAQ (reference sequence). The CDR3 length is 13 residues. After removal of 2 bases from V and 11 bases from J, the junction contained 8 bases not matched to a gene. The CDR3 here is CASSLLTQGVAFF. CDR3 in DNA: TGTGCCAGCAGCTTATTAACCCAGGGGGTGGCTTTCTTT. Full variable domain (remainder filled in from reference TRBV7-9 and TRBJ1-1): DTGVSQNPRHKITKRGQNVTFRCDPISEHNRLYWYRQTLGQGPEFLTYFQNEAQLEKSRLLSDRFSAERPKGSFSTLEIQRTEQGDSAMYLCASSLLTQGVAFFGQGTRLTVV.

The chain recombines TRBV4-1 with TRBJ2-3; 7 nucleotides line up with TRBD2. CDR1 and CDR2 (germline): MGHRA, YSYEKL. Unmatched junction bases numbered 6, after V lost 1 base and J lost 5 bases. The CDR3 runs 15 residues. The CDR3 region has the DNA TGCGCCAGCAGCCAAGTCCCTAGCGGATTAGATACGCAGTATTTT. As protein: CASSQVPSGLDTQYF.

CDR3 bases: TGTGCCAGCAGCTTATTGTCCGTGGAGGGTGAGCAGTACTTC. This encodes CASSLLSVEGEQYF. The rearrangement joins TRBV7-9 to TRBJ2-7; perhaps TRBD2 as D (6 bases). Trimming took 2 bases from V and 7 from J, leaving 15 bases between them. CDR3 length: 14 residues. Germline V gene lookup returns CDR1 SEHNR and CDR2 FQNEAQ (reference sequence).

This chain links TRBV30 with TRBJ2-1, with 7 bases aligning to TRBD2. Trimming removed 0 bases from V and 4 bases from J; junction bases left unmatched: 3. This CDR3 spans 14 amino acids. Germline CDR1 and CDR2: GTSNPN and SVGIG (reference sequence). CDR3 in amino acids: CAWSVSGGYNEQFF. The CDR3 bases are TGTGCCTGGAGTGTTTCGGGGGGATACAATGAGCAGTTCTTC.

This chain joins TRBV7-9 and TRBJ1-3; 9 bases match TRBD1. The CDR3 spans 14 residues. The V and J ends lost 8 bases and 4 bases, in that order; junction bases with no gene match: 6. CDR1 and CDR2 from the germline V gene are SEHNR and FQNEAQ (reference sequence). The CDR3 nucleotides read TGTGCCAGCGGGAACACAGGGGGCGGAAACACCATATATTTT. Its translation: CASGNTGGGNTIYF.

This clone was found a few times. The V call is TRBV10-2, the J call TRBJ2-2; 7 nucleotides match TRBD1. Germline values: CDR1 WSHSY, CDR2 SAAADI. CDR3 length equals 13 residues. Trimming at V came to 10 bases and at J to 3 bases, leaving 5 bases not matched to a gene. The DNA for the CDR3 is TGCGCCACCACAGGGGCGGACACCGGGGAGCTGTTTTTT. It is translated as CATTGADTGELFF.

This clone is a singleton in its sample. The rearrangement uses TRBV27 and TRBJ2-1; 10 bases are shared with TRBD2. Germline CDR1 reads MNHEY; CDR2 reads SMNVEV (reference sequence). The V and J ends lost 3 bases and 13 bases, in that order; junction bases with no gene match: 12. The CDR3 extends over 15 amino acids. Here the CDR3 DNA reads TGTGCCAGCAGTTTGAGGCTAGCGGGGGCAATCCCTCAGTTCTTC. Protein: CASSLRLAGAIPQFF.

V usage is TRBV11-2 and J usage is TRBJ2-7; D remains unclear. Between the trimmed V and J ends, which lost 0 bases and 9 bases, there was a span of 12 bases. This CDR3 comprises 13 residues. Germline CDR1 reads SGHAT; CDR2 reads FQNNGV. The CDR3 loop is CASSLERSDGQYF. CDR3 bases: TGTGCCAGCAGCTTAGAGCGGTCCGACGGGCAGTACTTC.

The chain is built from TRBV28 and TRBJ1-1; a possible D gene is TRBD1 (6 bases). CDR3 length: 17 amino acids. V lost 2 bases, J lost 4 bases, and 20 bases lay in between. Germline CDR1 reads MDHEN; CDR2 reads SYDVKM. CDR3 sequence (DNA): TGTGCCAGCAGTTTACGAGGGCGGACAGCGAGGGTCACTGAAGCTTTCTTT. Protein product: CASSLRGRTARVTEAFF.

This rearrangement joins TRBV24-1 to TRBJ2-1; D is uncertain. V lost 5 bases and J lost 0, with 10 bases in between. Per germline, CDR1 KGHDR and CDR2 SFDVKD. The CDR3 is made up of 15 amino acids. This CDR3 reads CATSGPASSYNEQFF. DNA for the CDR3: TGTGCCACCAGTGGTCCCGCGAGCTCCTACAATGAGCAGTTCTTC.

The V gene is TRBV30, the J gene TRBJ2-5; D is perhaps TRBD2 (5 bases). V was clipped by 0 bases and J by 3 bases, with 8 bases between them. Per the germline V gene, CDR1 is GTSNPN and CDR2 is SVGIG (reference sequence). This CDR3 is 13 amino acids long. CDR3 DNA sequence: TGTGCCTGGAGTGTACTAGGGAAAGAGACCCAGTACTTC. It is translated as CAWSVLGKETQYF.

The rearrangement joins TRBV28 to TRBJ1-1; the D gene is possibly TRBD1 (5 bases). Germline CDR1 is MDHEN and CDR2 is SYDVKM. V was pared by 3 bases and J by 0 bases, with 14 bases between. The CDR3 runs 16 residues. The CDR3 DNA reads TGTGCCAGCAGTTTTGGCGGGGCAGGTTTGAACACTGAAGCTTTCTTT. It yields the protein CASSFGGAGLNTEAFF.

J is TRBJ2-1 and V is TRBV7-8, with D tentatively TRBD1 (6 bases). The V gene lost 6 bases and the J gene lost 0 bases, with 12 bases spanning the gap. The CDR3 spans 15 residues. CDR1 SGHVS and CDR2 FQNEAQ come from the germline V gene. The CDR3 protein is CASSSGQSSYNEQFF. CDR3 nucleotide sequence: TGTGCCAGCAGTTCCGGACAGAGCTCCTACAATGAGCAGTTCTTC.

The gene calls are TRBV24-1 and TRBJ2-1, with TRBD2 matching over 7 bases. The J segment lost 8 bases and the V segment lost 8 bases, leaving 8 bases of the junction unmatched. The V gene's germline CDR1 is KGHDR and CDR2 SFDVKD. This CDR3 is built from 13 residues. Here the CDR3 reads CATKQGGRDEQFF. In DNA form, the CDR3 reads TGTGCCACCAAGCAGGGAGGGCGGGATGAGCAGTTCTTC.